Listed below are T cell receptor beta chains from one sample, sequenced in a study of shared clonotypes between healthy human individuals. The protocol was immunoSEQ multiplex PCR, while the TCRdb copy is restricted to in-frame clones and leaves out a portion. The repertoire holds 1,400,000 or so clones, with around 98.5% as singletons. The sequenced sample was naive CD4+ T cells sorted from blood. These receptor sequences come from a man between 25 and 39 years old in good health. Both conserved end residues are part of each CDR3. The D gene is left open where the match is weak. Clone size appears in some rows only: once, few, many, or a class for an expanded clone.

clone_size,v_call,j_call,d_call,cdr3_aa,cdr3_nt
NA,TRBV7-9,TRBJ1-3,NA,CASSPSGNTIYF,TGTGCCAGCAGCCCTTCGGGAAACACCATATATTTT
NA,TRBV19,TRBJ2-1,NA,CASSIGGGEQFF,TGTGCCAGTAGTATTGGTGGGGGTGAGCAGTTCTTC
NA,TRBV9,TRBJ2-5,NA,CASSVDPTGSGQETQYF,TGTGCCAGCAGCGTAGACCCGACCGGGAGTGGGCAAGAGACCCAGTACTTC
NA,TRBV5-1,TRBJ2-5,TRBD1,CASSLDRGGMGTQYF,TGCGCCAGCAGCCTAGACAGGGGAGGTATGGGGACCCAGTACTTC
NA,TRBV11-2,TRBJ2-1,NA,CASSFSGTLNEQFF,TGTGCCAGCAGCTTCTCCGGGACTCTCAATGAGCAGTTCTTC
NA,TRBV7-8,TRBJ2-1,NA,CASSLQQRNLGEQFF,TGTGCCAGCAGCTTACAGCAGCGGAATTTGGGTGAGCAGTTCTTC
NA,TRBV11-3,TRBJ1-1,NA,CASSPRGDTEAFF,TGTGCCAGCAGCCCCAGAGGCGACACTGAAGCTTTCTTT
NA,TRBV11-2,TRBJ2-2,NA,CASSLIGGNTGELFF,TGTGCCAGCAGCTTAATCGGGGGGAACACCGGGGAGCTGTTTTTT
NA,TRBV27,TRBJ2-4,TRBD2,CASSRTLAGGYIQYF,TGTGCCAGCAGCCGAACTCTAGCGGGAGGTTACATTCAGTACTTC
NA,TRBV7-4,TRBJ2-7,TRBD2,CASSLHGLAGGGAKYEQYF,TGTGCCAGCAGCTTACATGGCCTAGCGGGAGGTGGGGCCAAATACGAGCAGTACTTC
once,TRBV6-5,TRBJ1-4,NA,CASSYSTANEKLFF,TGTGCCAGCAGTTACTCGACGGCAAATGAAAAACTGTTTTTT
NA,TRBV7-6,TRBJ1-3,NA,CASSLSSGNTIYF,TGTGCCAGCAGCTTGAGCTCTGGAAACACCATATATTTT
NA,TRBV18,TRBJ2-2,NA,CASSPPGGPGELFF,TGTGCCAGCTCACCACCGGGTGGGCCCGGGGAGCTGTTTTTT
NA,TRBV19,TRBJ2-7,TRBD2,CASSMASGNYEQYF,TGTGCCAGTAGTATGGCTAGCGGGAACTACGAGCAGTACTTC